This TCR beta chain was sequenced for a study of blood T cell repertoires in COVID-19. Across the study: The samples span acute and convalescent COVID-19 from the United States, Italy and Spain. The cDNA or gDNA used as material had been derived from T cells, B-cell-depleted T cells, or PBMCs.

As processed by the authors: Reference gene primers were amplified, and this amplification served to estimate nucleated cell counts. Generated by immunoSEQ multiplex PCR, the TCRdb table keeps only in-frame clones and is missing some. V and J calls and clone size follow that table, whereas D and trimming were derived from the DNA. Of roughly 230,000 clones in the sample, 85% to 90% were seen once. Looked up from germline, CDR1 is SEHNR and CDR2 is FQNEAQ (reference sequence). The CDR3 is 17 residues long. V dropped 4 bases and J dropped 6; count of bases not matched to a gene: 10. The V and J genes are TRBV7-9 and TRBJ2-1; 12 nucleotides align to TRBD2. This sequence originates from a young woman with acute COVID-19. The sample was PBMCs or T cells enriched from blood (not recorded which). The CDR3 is CASSSISGLAGFNEQFF. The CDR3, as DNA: TGTGCCAGCAGCTCCATTTCGGGACTAGCGGGCTTCAATGAGCAGTTCTTC.